There are a few counts of the clone carrying this T cell receptor beta chain. Its antigen is still unknown. These data come from a study of T cell repertoires in cytomegalovirus infection. Study overall: Public TCR beta signatures marked donors with CMV infection and the matching HLA.

Broader study findings: Identification of carriers of CMV plus the relevant HLA was performed using cumulative public TCR beta family frequency. It was HLA-C-restricted CMV-specific TCR beta clonotypes that dominated the response ex vivo.

A single record per CDR3 protein comes from TCRdb applying MiXCR to the reads. The repertoire holds 350,000 to 550,000 distinct CDR3 sequences, with roughly a third as singletons. CDR1 and CDR2 from the germline V gene are LNHDA and SQIVND (reference sequence). The CDR3 runs to 11 residues. V lost 3 bases and J lost 9, with 8 bases in between. Sequencing was done on a sample of PBMCs. This receptor was taken from a human donor in good health (CMV status not recorded). Some clones in this sample may be carry-over from other donors' samples. V is TRBV19 and J is TRBJ1-1; possible D gene TRBD1, 5 bases. The CDR3 coding sequence is TGTGCCAGTAGTATGGGGGTCCAAGCTTTCTTT. Amino acid sequence: CASSMGVQAFF. Full variable domain (missing parts from reference TRBV19 and TRBJ1-1): DGGITQSPKYLFRKEGQNVTLSCEQNLNHDAMYWYRQDPGQGLRLIYYSQIVNDFQKGDIAEGYSVSREKKESFPLTVTSAQKNPTAFYLCASSMGVQAFFGQGTRLTVV.